Presented here are 31 T cell receptor beta chains from one specimen sequenced in a study of T cells in localized non-small cell lung cancer. Assay: immunoSEQ multiplex PCR; the TCRdb copy retains only in-frame clones and omits some. Of about 40,000 clones in the sample, roughly 79% are singletons; the top ten hold about 7%. The sequences come from peripheral blood mononuclear cells, collected before any cancer treatment. These receptors originate from a male donor aged 60 or over with stage II lung adenocarcinoma.

V is TRBV18 and J is TRBJ1-2; TRBD1 matches 7 bases. The length of the CDR3 is 15 residues. Trimming took 8 bases from V and 2 from J; bases not matched to a gene: 11. In germline, CDR1 is KGHSH, CDR2 LQKENI. CDR3 nucleotide sequence: TGTGCCAGCCATACTTTGACAGGGCTCAACTATGGCTACACCTTC. Encoded protein: CASHTLTGLNYGYTF.

V is TRBV28 and J is TRBJ1-1; 8 bases are a match to TRBD1. The CDR3 runs to 15 residues. Germline V gene data show CDR1 as MDHEN and CDR2 as SYDVKM. V shed 11 bases and J 8 bases; nucleotides not matched to a gene: 19. The CDR3 protein is CASQGARDLDVEAFF. The DNA for the CDR3 is TGTGCCTCCCAGGGGGCGCGGGATTTGGATGTAGAAGCTTTCTTT.

DNA for the CDR3: TGTGCCAGCATTGGGGACGCAGATACGCAGTATTTT. Translation: CASIGDADTQYF. The gene calls are TRBV28 and TRBJ2-3, with D possibly being TRBD1 or TRBD2 (5 bases each). The V and J ends lost 7 bases and 4 bases respectively, with 9 bases between them. The CDR3 is made up of 12 amino acids. CDR1 is MDHEN, CDR2 SYDVKM, per germline.

The chain's CDR3 is CASSYSRGGNQPQHF. DNA of the CDR3: TGTGCCAGCAGTTACTCGAGGGGAGGCAATCAGCCCCAGCATTTT. J is TRBJ1-5 and V is TRBV6-6; TRBD1 is a possible D gene (5 bases). Trimming removed 0 bases from V and 2 bases from J, with 8 bases in between. CDR3 size: 15 residues. Germline CDR1 MNHNY, CDR2 SVGAGI (reference sequence).

This rearrangement joins TRBV6-4 to TRBJ1-5; D is ambiguous. Trimming cost V 10 bases and J 9 bases, with 34 bases left between them. The CDR3 is made up of 18 amino acids. In germline, CDR1 is MRHNA, CDR2 SNTAGT. The chain's CDR3 is CATPVLFLRPGLKGPQHF. Written as DNA, the CDR3 is TGTGCCACCCCTGTCCTTTTTCTGAGACCTGGCCTCAAGGGGCCCCAGCATTTT.

In regard to this clone: The same CDR3 is also encoded by other DNA sequences in this sample. The chain carries TRBV7-2 and TRBJ2-3; D is ambiguous. The CDR3 loop spans 14 amino acids. The germline gives CDR1 SGHTA, CDR2 FQGNSA. V was pared by 1 base and J by 2 bases, with 7 bases between. The CDR3 bases are TGTGCCAGCAGCTTAGAGTGGTACACAGATACGCAGTATTTT. Translated: CASSLEWYTDTQYF.

CDR3: CASSLTGKGNTGELFF. The CDR3 DNA reads TGTGCCAGCAGCTTAACGGGTAAAGGAAACACCGGGGAGCTGTTTTTT. The rearrangement joins TRBV7-9 to TRBJ2-2; D gene ambiguous. CDR1 is SEHNR and CDR2 is FQNEAQ in the germline V gene (reference sequence). The CDR3 has 16 amino acids. The V end was cut by 2 bases, the J end by 2 bases, with 12 bases between.

The chain links TRBV4-3 to TRBJ1-3; 7 nucleotides line up with TRBD1. Germline V gene sequence: CDR1 LGHNA, CDR2 YSLEER. Trimming removed 3 bases from V and 4 bases from J; junction bases left unmatched: 6. The CDR3 covers 15 residues. This chain's CDR3 is CASSHRQGGGNTIYF. The DNA of the CDR3 is TGCGCCAGCAGCCATAGACAGGGCGGAGGAAACACCATATATTTT.

V gene TRBV29-1 combines with J gene TRBJ1-1; D is perhaps TRBD1 (5 bases). V was cut by 4 bases and J by 8 bases, with 14 bases left in between. Looked up from germline, CDR1 is SQVTM and CDR2 is ANQGSEA. The CDR3 length is 12 residues. The CDR3 bases are TGCAGCGTTGTTGGACACCGGTCCGAAGCTTTCTTT. Translated: CSVVGHRSEAFF.

This chain uses TRBV10-1 with TRBJ2-1; no clear D gene. CDR3 length equals 15 residues. From germline, CDR1 is WNHNN and CDR2 SYGVQD (reference sequence). V was trimmed by 5 bases and J by 2 bases, leaving 13 bases between them. The DNA of the CDR3 is TGCGCCAGCAGTCCCTCAACGAGTGCCTACAATGAGCAGTTCTTC. As protein: CASSPSTSAYNEQFF.

V gene TRBV18 combines with J gene TRBJ2-5, with TRBD1 matching over 7 bases. V shed 3 bases and J 3 bases; nucleotides not matched to a gene: 1. The CDR3 extends over 13 amino acids. The germline gives CDR1 KGHSH, CDR2 LQKENI. The CDR3 DNA reads TGTGCCAGCTCACCGACAGGGAAAGAGACCCAGTACTTC. It translates to CASSPTGKETQYF.

The rearrangement joins TRBV7-9 to TRBJ1-5; D is perhaps TRBD1 (6 bases). The CDR3 sequence is 15 residues long. CDR1 and CDR2 (germline): SEHNR, FQNEAQ (reference sequence). V shed 4 bases and J shed 8 bases, with 18 bases lying between them. The CDR3, as DNA: TGTGCCAGCAGCTACCGGACAGCCCCGGGTAAGCCCCAGCATTTT. The encoded protein is CASSYRTAPGKPQHF.

The rearrangement uses TRBV6-1 and TRBJ1-6, with D maybe TRBD1 (5 bases). The CDR3 is made up of 15 amino acids. The germline CDR1 and CDR2 sequences are MNHNS and SASEGT. V was trimmed by 2 bases and J by 2 bases, leaving 7 bases between them. For the CDR3, the DNA is TGTGCCAGCAGTGAAAGGGGACCCTATAATTCACCCCTCCACTTT. Translating it yields CASSERGPYNSPLHF.

The rearrangement joins TRBV28 to TRBJ2-2, with D unresolved. Germline loops: CDR1 MDHEN, CDR2 SYDVKM. Trimming left V 7 bases short and J 4 bases short, with 7 bases between. The CDR3 runs to 12 residues. CDR3 amino acids: CASTHPTGELFF. For the CDR3, the DNA is TGTGCCAGCACCCACCCCACCGGGGAGCTGTTTTTT.

A single count supports this clone. The rearrangement links TRBV18 to TRBJ1-1; no reliable D call. The germline V and J ends were trimmed by 6 bases and 1 base, with 9 bases remaining between them. CDR3 length: 13 amino acids. From germline, CDR1 is KGHSH and CDR2 LQKENI. DNA for the CDR3: TGTGCCAGCTCCTCCATATCGAACACTGAAGCTTTCTTT. Protein: CASSSISNTEAFF.

The chain carries TRBV7-3 and TRBJ2-7, with TRBD2 matching 7 bases. J was trimmed by 7 bases and V by 5 bases; bases with no gene match: 8. This CDR3 comprises 13 residues. Germline V gene lookup returns CDR1 SGHTA and CDR2 FQGTGA. The CDR3 sequence: CASSLNTAGEQYF. For the CDR3, the DNA is TGTGCCAGCAGCCTAAACACAGCGGGGGAGCAGTACTTC. Combining the CDR3 with reference TRBV7-3 and TRBJ2-7 gives the whole variable domain GAGVSQTPSNKVTEKGKYVELRCDPISGHTALYWYRQSLGQGPEFLIYFQGTGAADDSGLPNDRFFAVRPEGSVSTLKIQRTERGDSAVYLCASSLNTAGEQYFGPGTRLTVT.

There are a few counts of this clone. V is TRBV7-9 and J is TRBJ1-4; the match to TRBD1 covers 8 bases. Trimming at V came to 5 bases and at J to 8 bases, leaving 10 bases not matched to a gene. CDR1 and CDR2 from the germline V gene are SEHNR and FQNEAQ (reference sequence). The CDR3 has 15 residues. CDR3 nucleotides: TGTGCCAGCAGCCCCCCGACAGGGGACGGAGAAAAACTGTTTTTT. This translates into CASSPPTGDGEKLFF. Full variable domain (missing parts from reference TRBV7-9 and TRBJ1-4): DTGVSQNPRHKITKRGQNVTFRCDPISEHNRLYWYRQTLGQGPEFLTYFQNEAQLEKSRLLSDRFSAERPKGSFSTLEIQRTEQGDSAMYLCASSPPTGDGEKLFFGSGTQLSVL.

J is TRBJ2-1 and V is TRBV19; D remains ambiguous. Germline V lookup: CDR1 LNHDA, CDR2 SQIVND (reference sequence). The CDR3 extends over 11 amino acids. The V gene lost 5 bases and the J gene lost 4 bases, with 3 bases spanning the gap. This CDR3 is CASSAYNEQFF. For the CDR3, the DNA is TGTGCCAGTAGTGCTTACAATGAGCAGTTCTTC.

The CDR3 here is CASSLDTEAFF. The CDR3 DNA sequence: TGTGCCAGCAGTCTCGACACTGAAGCTTTCTTT. The V call is TRBV28, the J call TRBJ1-1; the D is unclear. Trimming shortened V by 5 bases and J by 3 bases, and 4 bases separated the two germline ends. Germline assignment: CDR1 MDHEN and CDR2 SYDVKM. The CDR3 contains 11 residues.

This clone came up once. This CDR3 is CAISESPGQGRYEQYF. DNA of the CDR3: TGTGCCATCAGTGAGTCTCCTGGACAGGGACGCTACGAGCAGTACTTC. V is TRBV10-3 and J is TRBJ2-7, with TRBD1 matching 8 bases. With 0 bases clipped from V and 3 bases from J, the junction kept 7 bases outside the gene matches. CDR3 length: 16 residues. Germline V lookup: CDR1 ENHRY, CDR2 SYGVKD.

The chain carries TRBV7-9 and TRBJ1-1; the match to TRBD1 covers 7 bases. Germline assignment: CDR1 SEHNR and CDR2 FQNEAQ (reference sequence). Trimming cost V 4 bases and J 0 bases; bases outside gene matches: 2. The CDR3 covers 14 residues. The CDR3 loop is CASSWTGMNTEAFF. The CDR3 coding sequence is TGTGCCAGCAGCTGGACAGGCATGAACACTGAAGCTTTCTTT. The whole variable domain, remainder taken from reference TRBV7-9 and TRBJ1-1, is DTGVSQNPRHKITKRGQNVTFRCDPISEHNRLYWYRQTLGQGPEFLTYFQNEAQLEKSRLLSDRFSAERPKGSFSTLEIQRTEQGDSAMYLCASSWTGMNTEAFFGQGTRLTVV.

This chain uses TRBV28 with TRBJ1-5; D perhaps matches TRBD1 (5 bases). Trimming stripped 6 bases from V and 8 bases from J, with 11 bases between. Germline assignment: CDR1 MDHEN and CDR2 SYDVKM. The CDR3 sequence is 12 residues long. The CDR3 loop reads CASRGGSKPQHF. CDR3 DNA: TGTGCCAGCAGGGGGGGAAGCAAGCCCCAGCATTTT.

Regarding this clone: The same CDR3 is also encoded by other DNA sequences in this sample. This chain connects TRBV5-1 to TRBJ2-2; 8 bases are a match to TRBD1. The CDR3 contains 13 residues. Germline loops: CDR1 SGHRS, CDR2 YFSETQ. Trimming at V came to 5 bases and at J to 5 bases, leaving 2 bases not matched to a gene. The chain's CDR3 is CASRRTGTGELFF. In DNA form, the CDR3 reads TGCGCCAGCAGACGGACAGGGACCGGGGAGCTGTTTTTT.

The chain combines TRBV7-2 with TRBJ2-4; 11 bases line up with TRBD2. V lost 4 bases, J lost 1 base, and 12 bases stayed unmatched. This CDR3 comprises 19 residues. Germline V gives CDR1 SGHTA, CDR2 FQGNSA. The CDR3 DNA is TGTGCCAGCAGCTACCGTGGTAGCGGGAGGGCCATGGCCAAAAACATTCAGTACTTC. It codes for CASSYRGSGRAMAKNIQYF.

This clone was seen once. J is TRBJ1-3 and V is TRBV30, with D unresolved. The ends were cut back, 1 base at V and 4 bases at J, with 8 bases in the middle. This CDR3 contains 13 residues. Per germline, CDR1 GTSNPN and CDR2 SVGIG (reference sequence). The CDR3 nucleotides are TGTGCCTGGAGTGCCCCGCCGGGAAACACCATATATTTT. This codes for CAWSAPPGNTIYF.

The chain combines TRBV7-3 with TRBJ2-1, with 8 bases fitting TRBD2. The V and J ends lost 1 base and 15 bases, in that order; junction bases with no gene match: 14. In germline, CDR1 is SGHTA, CDR2 FQGTGA. The CDR3 is 15 amino acids. The CDR3 DNA sequence: TGTGCCAGCAGCTTAAGGGGAAACCCGGGACTAGAGTTGTTCTTC. Its translation: CASSLRGNPGLELFF.

CDR3 sequence (DNA): TGTGCCAGCAGCCCGATCCGGGACAGGGACCAGCCCCAGCATTTT. It codes for CASSPIRDRDQPQHF. The chain recombines TRBV7-2 with TRBJ1-5, with 9 bases that match TRBD1. The CDR3 has 15 amino acids. Germline CDR1 SGHTA, CDR2 FQGNSA. The V segment lost 5 bases and the J segment 7 bases; nucleotides outside the gene matches: 9.

The genes are TRBV5-5 and TRBJ2-2; D remains unclear. Germline V lookup: CDR1 SGHKS, CDR2 YYEKEE (reference sequence). Trimming stripped 2 bases from V and 1 base from J, with 9 bases between. The CDR3 consists of 15 residues. The CDR3 here is CASSLGSLNTGELFF. In DNA, the CDR3 is TGTGCCAGCAGCTTAGGTAGTCTGAACACCGGGGAGCTGTTTTTT.

The chain is built from TRBV27 and TRBJ2-1, with TRBD1 matching 11 bases. V was clipped by 4 bases and J by 8 bases; unmatched bases: 4. Per the germline V gene, CDR1 is MNHEY and CDR2 is SMNVEV (reference sequence). The CDR3 extends over 14 amino acids. The CDR3 DNA is TGTGCCAGCAGTTCGGGACAGGGGGGCTATGAGCAGTTCTTC. As protein: CASSSGQGGYEQFF.

The V call is TRBV5-1, the J call TRBJ1-2; 8 positions agree with TRBD1. The CDR3 covers 16 residues. The junction had 7 bases not matched to a gene; V was cut back by 3 bases and J by 0 bases. CDR1 is SGHRS, CDR2 YFSETQ, per germline. The CDR3 DNA follows: TGCGCCAGCAGCTCAACAGGGGGACTAGCTAACTATGGCTACACCTTC. Translation gives CASSSTGGLANYGYTF.

The rearrangement uses TRBV7-6 and TRBJ1-2, with D possibly TRBD1 on 6 matching bases. This CDR3 is built from 13 residues. The V end was cut by 5 bases, the J end by 6 bases, with 13 bases between. CDR1 and CDR2 (germline): SGHVS, FNYEAQ. The CDR3 nucleotides are TGTGCCAGCAGCACAGGGCCATATAATGGCTACACCTTC. It yields the protein CASSTGPYNGYTF. The complete variable domain, with remaining parts taken from reference TRBV7-6 and TRBJ1-2, reads GAGVSQSPRYKVTKRGQDVALRCDPISGHVSLYWYRQALGQGPEFLTYFNYEAQQDKSGLPNDRFSAERPEGSISTLTIQRTEQRDSAMYRCASSTGPYNGYTFGSGTRLTVV.